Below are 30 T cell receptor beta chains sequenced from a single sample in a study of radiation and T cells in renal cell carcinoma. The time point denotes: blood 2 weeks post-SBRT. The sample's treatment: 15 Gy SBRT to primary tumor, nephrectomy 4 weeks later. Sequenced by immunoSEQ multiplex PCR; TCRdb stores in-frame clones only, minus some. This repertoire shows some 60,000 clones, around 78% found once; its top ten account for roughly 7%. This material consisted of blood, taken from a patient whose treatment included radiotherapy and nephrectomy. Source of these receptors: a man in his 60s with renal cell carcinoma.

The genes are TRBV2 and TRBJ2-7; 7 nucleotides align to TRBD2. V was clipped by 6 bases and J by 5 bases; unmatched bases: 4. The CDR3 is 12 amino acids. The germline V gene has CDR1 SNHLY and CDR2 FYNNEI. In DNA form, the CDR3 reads TGTGCCAGCAGACTAGCGAGGGACGAGCAGTACTTC. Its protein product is CASRLARDEQYF.

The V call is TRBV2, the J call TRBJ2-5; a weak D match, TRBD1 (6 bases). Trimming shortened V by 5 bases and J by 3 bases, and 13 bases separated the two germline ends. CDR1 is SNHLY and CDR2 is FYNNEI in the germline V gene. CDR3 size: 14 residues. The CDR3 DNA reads TGTGCCAGCAGTAAAACAGGGTTCGAAGAGACCCAGTACTTC. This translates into CASSKTGFEETQYF.

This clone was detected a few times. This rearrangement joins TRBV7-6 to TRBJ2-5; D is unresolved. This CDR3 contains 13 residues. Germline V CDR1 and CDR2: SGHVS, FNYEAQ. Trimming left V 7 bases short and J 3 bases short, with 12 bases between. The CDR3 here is CASMDFPEETQYF. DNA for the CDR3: TGTGCCAGCATGGATTTTCCAGAAGAGACCCAGTACTTC. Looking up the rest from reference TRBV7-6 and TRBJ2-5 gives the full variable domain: GAGVSQSPRYKVTKRGQDVALRCDPISGHVSLYWYRQALGQGPEFLTYFNYEAQQDKSGLPNDRFSAERPEGSISTLTIQRTEQRDSAMYRCASMDFPEETQYFGPGTRLLVL.

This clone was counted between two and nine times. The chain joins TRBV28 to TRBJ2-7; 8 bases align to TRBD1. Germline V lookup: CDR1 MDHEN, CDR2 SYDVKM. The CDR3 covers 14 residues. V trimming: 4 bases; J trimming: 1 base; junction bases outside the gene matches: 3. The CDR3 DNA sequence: TGTGCCAGCAGTTCTTGGACAGGGTCCTACGAGCAGTACGTC. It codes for CASSSWTGSYEQYV.

CDR3 region: CASSLGWDSYNEQFF. The CDR3 DNA follows: TGTGCCAGCAGCTTAGGGTGGGACAGTTACAATGAGCAGTTCTTC. V usage is TRBV7-9 and J usage is TRBJ2-1, with 7 nucleotides matching TRBD1. Losses at the gene ends were 1 base for V and 4 bases for J; bases not matched to a gene: 4. There are 15 residues in the CDR3. Germline values: CDR1 SEHNR, CDR2 FQNEAQ (reference sequence).

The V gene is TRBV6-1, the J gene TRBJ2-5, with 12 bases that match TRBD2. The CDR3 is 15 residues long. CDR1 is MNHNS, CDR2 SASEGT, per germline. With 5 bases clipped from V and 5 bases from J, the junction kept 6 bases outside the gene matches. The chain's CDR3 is CASSLLAGGPETQYF. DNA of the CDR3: TGTGCCAGCAGTCTACTAGCGGGAGGTCCGGAGACCCAGTACTTC.

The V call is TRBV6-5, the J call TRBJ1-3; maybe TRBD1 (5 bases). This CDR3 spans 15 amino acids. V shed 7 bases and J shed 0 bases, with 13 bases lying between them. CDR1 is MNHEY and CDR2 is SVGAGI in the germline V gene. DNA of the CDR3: TGTGCCAGCACCACGGGGCTGAACTCTGGAAACACCATATATTTT. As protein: CASTTGLNSGNTIYF.

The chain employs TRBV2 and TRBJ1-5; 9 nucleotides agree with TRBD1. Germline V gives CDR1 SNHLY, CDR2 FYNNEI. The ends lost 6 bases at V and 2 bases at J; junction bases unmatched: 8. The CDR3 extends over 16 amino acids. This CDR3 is CASRTGGSIGNQPQHF. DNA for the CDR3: TGTGCCAGCAGGACAGGGGGTTCCATTGGCAATCAGCCCCAGCATTTT.

CDR3 protein: CASSYLNEQYF. Written as DNA, the CDR3 is TGTGCCAGCAGTTACCTTAACGAGCAGTACTTC. The rearrangement links TRBV6-5 to TRBJ2-7; D remains ambiguous. The germline V gene has CDR1 MNHEY and CDR2 SVGAGI. The V end lost 2 bases, the J end lost 5 bases, and 4 bases lay between the germline ends. There are 11 residues in the CDR3.

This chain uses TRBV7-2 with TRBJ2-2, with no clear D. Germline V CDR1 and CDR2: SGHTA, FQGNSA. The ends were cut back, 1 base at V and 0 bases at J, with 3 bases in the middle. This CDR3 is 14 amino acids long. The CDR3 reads CASSLDPNTGELFF. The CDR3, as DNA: TGTGCCAGCAGCTTAGACCCGAACACCGGGGAGCTGTTTTTT.

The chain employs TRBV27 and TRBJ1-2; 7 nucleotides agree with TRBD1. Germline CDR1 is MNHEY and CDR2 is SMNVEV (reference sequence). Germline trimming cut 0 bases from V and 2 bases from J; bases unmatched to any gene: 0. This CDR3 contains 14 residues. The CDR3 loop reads CASSLSTGNYGYTF. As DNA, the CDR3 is TGTGCCAGCAGTTTATCGACAGGGAACTATGGCTACACCTTC.

Written as DNA, the CDR3 is TGTGCCAGCAGCCGGGAGGGGGGCAACATTCAGTACTTC. Translation: CASSREGGNIQYF. The genes are TRBV7-9 and TRBJ2-4; 8 bases align to TRBD2. J lost 7 bases, V lost 5 bases, and 4 bases had no gene match. Germline values: CDR1 SEHNR, CDR2 FQNEAQ (reference sequence). The CDR3 spans 13 residues.

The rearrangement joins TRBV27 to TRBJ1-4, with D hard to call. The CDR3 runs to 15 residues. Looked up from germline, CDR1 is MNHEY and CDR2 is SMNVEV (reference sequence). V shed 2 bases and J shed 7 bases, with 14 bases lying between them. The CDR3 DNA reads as TGTGCCAGCAGTTTAATTTCGGCCGGTGGTGAAAAACTGTTTTTT. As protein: CASSLISAGGEKLFF. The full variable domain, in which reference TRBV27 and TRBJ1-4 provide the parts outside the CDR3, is EAQVTQNPRYLITVTGKKLTVTCSQNMNHEYMSWYRQDPGLGLRQIYYSMNVEVTDKGDVPEGYKVSRKEKRNFPLILESPSPNQTSLYFCASSLISAGGEKLFFGSGTQLSVL.

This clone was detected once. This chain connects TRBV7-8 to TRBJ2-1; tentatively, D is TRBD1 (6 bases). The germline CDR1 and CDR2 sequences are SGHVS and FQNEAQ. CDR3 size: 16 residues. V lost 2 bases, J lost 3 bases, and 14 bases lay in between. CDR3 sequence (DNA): TGTGCCAGCAGCTTATCCCCAGGGGAGTACTACAATGAGCAGTTCTTC. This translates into CASSLSPGEYYNEQFF.

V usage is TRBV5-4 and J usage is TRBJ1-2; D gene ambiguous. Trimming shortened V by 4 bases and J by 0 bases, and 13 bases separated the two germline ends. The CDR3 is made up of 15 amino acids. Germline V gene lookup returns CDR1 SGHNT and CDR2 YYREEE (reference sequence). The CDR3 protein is CASSLPRGTNYGYTF. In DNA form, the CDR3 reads TGTGCCAGCAGCCTCCCGAGAGGGACTAACTATGGCTACACCTTC.

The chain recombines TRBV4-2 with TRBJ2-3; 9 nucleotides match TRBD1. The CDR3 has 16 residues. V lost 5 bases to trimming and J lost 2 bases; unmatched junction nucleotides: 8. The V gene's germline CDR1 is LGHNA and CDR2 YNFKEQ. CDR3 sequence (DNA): TGTGCCAGCAGCGCTCACAGGGGGCTGGTCACAGATACGCAGTATTTT. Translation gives CASSAHRGLVTDTQYF.

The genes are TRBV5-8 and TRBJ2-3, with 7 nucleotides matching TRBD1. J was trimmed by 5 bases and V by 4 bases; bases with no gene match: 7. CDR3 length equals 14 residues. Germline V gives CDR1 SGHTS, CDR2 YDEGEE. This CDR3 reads CASSGPRQGDTQYF. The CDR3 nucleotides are TGTGCCAGCAGCGGCCCCCGACAGGGAGATACGCAGTATTTT. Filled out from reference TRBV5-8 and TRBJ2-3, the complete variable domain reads EAGVTQSPTHLIKTRGQQATLRCSPISGHTSVYWYQQALGLGLQFLLWYDEGEERNRGNFPPRFSGRQFPNYSSELNVNALELEDSALYLCASSGPRQGDTQYFGPGTRLTVL.

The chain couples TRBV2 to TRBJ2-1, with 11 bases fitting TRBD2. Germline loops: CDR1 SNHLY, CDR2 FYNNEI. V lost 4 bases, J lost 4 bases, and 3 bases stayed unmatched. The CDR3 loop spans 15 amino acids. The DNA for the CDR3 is TGTGCCAGCAGTGCGACTAGCGGGGCTTACAATGAGCAGTTCTTC. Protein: CASSATSGAYNEQFF.

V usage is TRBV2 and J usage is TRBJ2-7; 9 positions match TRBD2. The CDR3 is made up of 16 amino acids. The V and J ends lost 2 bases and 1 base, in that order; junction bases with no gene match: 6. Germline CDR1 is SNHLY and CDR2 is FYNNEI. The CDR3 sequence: CASSEWRLAGSYEQYF. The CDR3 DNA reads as TGTGCCAGCAGTGAATGGCGGCTAGCGGGGTCCTACGAGCAGTACTTC.

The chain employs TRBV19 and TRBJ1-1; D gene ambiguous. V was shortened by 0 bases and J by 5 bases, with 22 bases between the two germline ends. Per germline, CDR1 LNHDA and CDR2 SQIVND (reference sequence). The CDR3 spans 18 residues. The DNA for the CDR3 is TGTGCCAGTAGTATAGATCATGCCCTAACAGAAGGGAGGACTGAAGCTTTCTTT. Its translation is CASSIDHALTEGRTEAFF.

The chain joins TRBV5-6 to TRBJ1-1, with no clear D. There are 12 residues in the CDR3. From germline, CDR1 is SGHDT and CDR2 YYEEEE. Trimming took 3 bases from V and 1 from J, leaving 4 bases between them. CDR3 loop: CASSWANTEAFF. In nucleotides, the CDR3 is TGTGCCAGCAGCTGGGCGAACACTGAAGCTTTCTTT.

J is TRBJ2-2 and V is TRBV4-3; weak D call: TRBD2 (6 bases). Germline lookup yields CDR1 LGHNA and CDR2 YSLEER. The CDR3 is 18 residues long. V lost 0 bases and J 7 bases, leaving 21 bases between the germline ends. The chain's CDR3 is CASSQDKAPGLAFGELFF. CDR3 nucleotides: TGCGCCAGCAGCCAAGATAAGGCCCCGGGACTTGCATTCGGGGAGCTGTTTTTT.

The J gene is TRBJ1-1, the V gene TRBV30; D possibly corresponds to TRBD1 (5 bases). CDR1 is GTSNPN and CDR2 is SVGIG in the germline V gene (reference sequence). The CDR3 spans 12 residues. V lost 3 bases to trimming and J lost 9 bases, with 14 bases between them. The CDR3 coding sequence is TGTGCCTGGAGGCCGGGCCCAGGGAAAGCTTTCTTT. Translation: CAWRPGPGKAFF.

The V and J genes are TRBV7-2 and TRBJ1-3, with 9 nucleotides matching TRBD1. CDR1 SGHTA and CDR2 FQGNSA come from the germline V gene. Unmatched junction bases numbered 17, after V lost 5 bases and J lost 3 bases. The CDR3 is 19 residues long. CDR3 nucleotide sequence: TGTGCCAGCAGCCGCGTCCCGGGACAGGGAATGACGAGTGGAAACACCATATATTTT. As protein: CASSRVPGQGMTSGNTIYF. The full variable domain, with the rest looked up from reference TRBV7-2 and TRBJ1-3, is GAGVSQSPSNKVTEKGKDVELRCDPISGHTALYWYRQSLGQGLEFLIYFQGNSAPDKSGLPSDRFSAERTGGSVSTLTIQRTQQEDSAVYLCASSRVPGQGMTSGNTIYFGEGSWLTVV.

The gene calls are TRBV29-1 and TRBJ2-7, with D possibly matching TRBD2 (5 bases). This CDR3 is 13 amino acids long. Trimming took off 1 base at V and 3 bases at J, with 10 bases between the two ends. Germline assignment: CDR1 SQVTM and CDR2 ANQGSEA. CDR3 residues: CSVEGGRDYEQYF. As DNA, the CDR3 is TGCAGCGTTGAAGGCGGACGGGACTACGAGCAGTACTTC.

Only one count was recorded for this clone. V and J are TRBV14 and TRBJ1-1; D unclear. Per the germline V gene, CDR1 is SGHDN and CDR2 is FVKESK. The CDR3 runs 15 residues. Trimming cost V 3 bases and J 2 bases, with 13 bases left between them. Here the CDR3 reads CASSQISRYNTEAFF. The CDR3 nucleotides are TGTGCCAGCAGCCAGATCTCCAGATATAACACTGAAGCTTTCTTT.

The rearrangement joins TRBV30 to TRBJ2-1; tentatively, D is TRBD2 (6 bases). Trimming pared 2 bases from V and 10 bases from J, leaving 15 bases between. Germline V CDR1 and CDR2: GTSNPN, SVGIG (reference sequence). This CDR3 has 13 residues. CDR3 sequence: CAWSHRPGDEQFF. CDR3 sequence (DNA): TGTGCCTGGAGTCATCGTCCGGGGGACGAGCAGTTCTTC.

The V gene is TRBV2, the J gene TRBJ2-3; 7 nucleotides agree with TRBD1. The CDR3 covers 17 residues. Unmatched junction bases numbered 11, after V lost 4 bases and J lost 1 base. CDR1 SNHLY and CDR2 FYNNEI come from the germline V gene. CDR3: CASSGIEGAAGTDTQYF. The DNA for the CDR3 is TGTGCCAGCAGTGGGATTGAGGGGGCGGCCGGCACAGATACGCAGTATTTT. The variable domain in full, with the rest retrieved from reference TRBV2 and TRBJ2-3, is EPEVTQTPSHQVTQMGQEVILRCVPISNHLYFYWYRQILGQKVEFLVSFYNNEISEKSEIFDDQFSVERPDGSNFTLKIRSTKLEDSAMYFCASSGIEGAAGTDTQYFGPGTRLTVL.

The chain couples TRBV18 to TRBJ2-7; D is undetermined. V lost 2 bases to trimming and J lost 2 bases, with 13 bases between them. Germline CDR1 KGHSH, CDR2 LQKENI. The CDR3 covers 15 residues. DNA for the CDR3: TGTGCCAGCTCACCAGGAACAGAACTCCCCTACGAGCAGTACTTC. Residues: CASSPGTELPYEQYF.

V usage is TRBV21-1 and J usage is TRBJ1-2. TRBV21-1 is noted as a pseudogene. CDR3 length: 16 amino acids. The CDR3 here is CATDSGTDAANYGYTF. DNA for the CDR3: TGTGCCACAGATAGCGGGACGGACGCTGCTAACTATGGCTACACCTTC.